What follows are 2 T cell receptor beta chains derived from one specimen sequenced in a study of response to subunit inactivated influenza vaccine. TCRdb itself ran the RT-PCR reads through MiXCR, one entry per CDR3 protein. The profile shows 430,000 or so distinct CDR3 sequences, approximately 11% of them singletons. The material sequenced was PBMCs from blood, taken 40 to 50 days after vaccination. These receptor sequences come from a man aged 45-65 years who received an inactivated influenza vaccine.

This clonotype was detected many times. The rearrangement joins TRBV28 to TRBJ1-5; D unresolved. This CDR3 contains 14 residues. The V and J ends lost 4 bases and 1 base respectively, with 8 bases between them. Germline V gene data show CDR1 as MDHEN and CDR2 as SYDVKM. The CDR3 DNA is TGTGCCAGCAGTTCCGGACGGAGCAATCAGCCCCAGCATTTT. Its translation: CASSSGRSNQPQHF.

The chain carries TRBV6-1 and TRBJ2-2, with 10 bases identical to TRBD1. There are 20 residues in the CDR3. Germline CDR1 is MNHNS and CDR2 is SASEGT. With 5 bases clipped from V and 2 bases from J, the junction kept 17 bases outside the gene matches. In nucleotides, the CDR3 is TGTGCCAGCAGTAAACACCCGCAGACAGGGGGCGTTTTCAACACCGGGGAGCTGTTTTTT. Translation: CASSKHPQTGGVFNTGELFF.